What follows is one TCR beta chain and its context. These data are taken from a study of blood T cell repertoires in COVID-19. Across the study: Whether acute or convalescent, the COVID-19 samples came from the United States, Italy and Spain. The cDNA or gDNA used as material had been derived from T cells, B-cell-depleted T cells, or PBMCs.

The authors' processing: Estimates of nucleated cell counts were drawn from the amplification of reference gene primers. Libraries were prepared by immunoSEQ multiplex PCR; TCRdb keeps only in-frame clonotypes and omits some of them. Clone size and the V and J calls come from that table; the DNA yielded D and trimming. The sample lists about 280,000 clones; 75% to 90% were seen once. The V gene's germline CDR1 is LNHDA and CDR2 SQIVND (reference sequence). V lost 6 bases to trimming and J lost 7 bases, with 19 bases between them. CDR3 size: 15 residues. The specimen sequenced was peripheral blood. This TCR derives from a woman in her 70s with acute or convalescent COVID-19. The genes are TRBV19 and TRBJ1-5, with D possibly matching TRBD1 (6 bases). CDR3 sequence reads: CASSYPTGAYQPQHF. The CDR3 bases are TGTGCCAGTAGCTACCCGACAGGAGCCTACCAGCCCCAGCATTTT.